This TCR beta chain was retrieved from a study of blood T cells in healthy people across ages. Points from the study as a whole: Investigators treated diversity estimates from one million T cells as underestimates.

A second PCR of 7 to 11 cycles used a sample-barcoded 5' primer and a J-beta primer mix. Each CDR3 protein gets one entry after TCRdb re-called the 5' RACE reads with MiXCR. The sample includes approximately 880,000 distinct CDR3 sequences, roughly 50% of them seen just once. Comments on this clonotype: What it recognizes is unknown.

This receptor was obtained from a man aged 25-45 years in good health. The sample taken for sequencing was blood.

CDR3 sequence: CASSLGGTGVSPPPLHF. The CDR3 region has the DNA TGTGCCAGCAGCTTAGGAGGGACAGGGGTCTCCCCTCCACCCCTCCACTTT. The V gene is TRBV7-9, the J gene TRBJ1-6; 10 nucleotides match TRBD1. V gave up 1 base and J gave up 11 bases; unmatched junction bases: 11. CDR1 and CDR2 from the germline V gene are SEHNR and FQNEAQ (reference sequence). The CDR3 runs 17 residues. Based on the CDR3 plus reference TRBV7-9 and TRBJ1-6, the full variable domain is DTGVSQNPRHKITKRGQNVTFRCDPISEHNRLYWYRQTLGQGPEFLTYFQNEAQLEKSRLLSDRFSAERPKGSFSTLEIQRTEQGDSAMYLCASSLGGTGVSPPPLHFGNGTRLTVT.